The T cell receptor (beta chain) under discussion was sequenced for a study of shared clonotypes between healthy human individuals. V gave up 4 bases and J gave up 5 bases, with 9 bases separating them. The length of the CDR3 is 13 residues. Germline CDR1 and CDR2: KGHSH and LQKENI. TCRdb keeps only in-frame clones here, not all; method: immunoSEQ multiplex PCR. Found here are about 480,000 clones, 60% to 80% of them singletons; the top ten hold around 13%. The receptor was derived from a woman aged 35 to 49 in good health. Some clones in this sample may be carry-over from other donors' samples. This chain joins TRBV18 and TRBJ2-4, with D possibly being TRBD1 or TRBD2 (6 bases each). What was sequenced was PBMCs. Written as DNA, the CDR3 is TGTGCCAGCTCACAGGGGGGTCAAAACATTCAGTACTTC. Its translation: CASSQGGQNIQYF.